This TCR beta chain comes out of a study of PD-1 blockade in classical Hodgkin lymphoma. V gave up 2 bases and J gave up 6 bases, with 16 bases separating them. Germline-derived CDR1 and CDR2 are MNHEY and SMNVEV (reference sequence). This CDR3 comprises 15 residues. Produced via immunoSEQ multiplex PCR; TCRdb's table is partial and in-frame only. The table includes over 25,000 clones, 70% to 90% detected once. Time point indicated: cycle 4 day 1 (C4D1), after more than five weeks of nivolumab. There was relapse after autologous stem cell transplantation in every patient, and there was variation in brentuximab vedotin exposure. Thawed PBMCs yielded CD4+ T cells through magnetic negative selection. Overall study findings and caveats: By cycle point C4D1, TCR diversity had risen significantly in CD4+ cells (but not CD8+ cells).

As to this clone: The antigen remains undetermined.

This chain uses TRBV27 with TRBJ1-2; tentatively, D is TRBD1 (5 bases). The sequence came from a human donor with classical Hodgkin lymphoma. Sequenced here: CD4+ T cells from blood, sampled before the fourth cycle of nivolumab. The CDR3 here is CASSLQSGGGNGYTF. The CDR3 region has the DNA TGTGCCAGCAGTTTACAGTCCGGGGGAGGGAATGGCTACACCTTC.